These T cell receptor beta chains were read from a single sample in a study of blood T cell repertoires in COVID-19. Repertoires were generated with immunoSEQ multiplex PCR, while TCRdb's copy carries only in-frame clones and drops some. The sample holds 110,000 or so clones; 80% to 90% are singletons and the top ten take around 4.5%. Material: peripheral blood. These TCRs come from a woman between 50 and 59 years old with acute or convalescent COVID-19. CDR3s include the opening cysteine and the closing phenylalanine or tryptophan. The order of the fields is CDR3 length, clone size, V gene, D gene, J gene, CDR3 protein, CDR3 DNA. A D gene is named only where the DNA matches it firmly. Clone size is given for some rows only: seen once, a few or many times, or a class if the clone is expanded.

17,-,TRBV5-4,TRBD1,TRBJ1-5,CASSYIGQGAKDQPQHF,TGTGCCAGCAGCTATATAGGACAGGGGGCAAAGGATCAGCCCCAGCATTTT
16,-,TRBV7-8,TRBD2,TRBJ2-1,CASSKPRTSGYNEQFF,TGTGCCAGCAGCAAGCCGAGGACTAGCGGATACAATGAGCAGTTCTTC
17,-,TRBV4-1,TRBD2,TRBJ2-3,CASSQMTSGRWPDTQYF,TGCGCCAGCAGCCAAATGACTAGCGGGAGGTGGCCAGATACGCAGTATTTT
15,-,TRBV11-2,TRBD2,TRBJ2-7,CASSFQAGGGYEQYF,TGTGCCAGCAGCTTTCAAGCGGGAGGAGGGTACGAGCAGTACTTC
13,-,TRBV30,-,TRBJ1-5,CAWSVGDNQPQHF,TGTGCCTGGAGTGTAGGGGACAATCAGCCCCAGCATTTT
17,-,TRBV7-3,TRBD1,TRBJ1-2,CASSLTSLAGTGNGYTF,TGTGCCAGCAGCTTAACCTCCCTCGCCGGGACAGGGAACGGCTACACCTTC
15,-,TRBV7-9,TRBD1,TRBJ1-2,CASSPQAGGNAGYTF,TGTGCCAGCAGCCCCCAGGCAGGGGGGAATGCTGGCTACACCTTC
15,-,TRBV5-1,-,TRBJ1-3,CASSLMGASGNTIYF,TGCGCCAGCAGCTTGATGGGGGCCTCTGGAAACACCATATATTTT
14,-,TRBV6-5,TRBD1,TRBJ1-2,CASRLGQGAYGYTF,TGTGCCAGCAGACTGGGACAGGGCGCTTATGGCTACACCTTC
15,-,TRBV9,-,TRBJ2-1,CASSPTGDSYNEQFF,TGTGCCAGCAGCCCCACGGGGGATTCCTACAATGAGCAGTTCTTC
15,once,TRBV3-1/TRBV3-2,-,TRBJ2-3,CASSQSGRPTDTQYF,TGTGCCAGCAGCCAAAGCGGGCGGCCCACAGATACGCAGTATTTT
15,-,TRBV5-6,TRBD1,TRBJ1-3,CASSLWRQGSYTIYF,TGTGCCAGCAGCTTGTGGAGACAGGGGTCTTACACCATATATTTT
15,-,TRBV15,-,TRBJ2-4,CATSRVGGAKNIQYF,TGTGCCACCAGCAGAGTGGGGGGAGCCAAAAACATTCAGTACTTC
14,-,TRBV5-6,TRBD1,TRBJ2-7,CASSLDRGRYEQYF,TGTGCCAGCAGCTTGGACAGGGGGCGGTACGAGCAGTACTTC
13,-,TRBV27,-,TRBJ2-1,CASSPGAGGEQFF,TGTGCCAGCAGTCCAGGGGCCGGCGGTGAGCAGTTCTTC
15,-,TRBV18,TRBD1,TRBJ1-1,CASSTAGTAHTEAFF,TGTGCCAGCTCAACAGCCGGGACAGCCCACACTGAAGCTTTCTTT
16,-,TRBV28,-,TRBJ1-5,CASSPRTGQSNQPQHF,TGTGCCAGCAGCCCCCGTACCGGACAGTCCAATCAGCCCCAGCATTTT
16,once,TRBV7-9,-,TRBJ1-4,CASSLYVSARSEKLFF,TGTGCCAGCAGCTTATATGTATCGGCGAGGAGCGAAAAACTGTTTTTT
17,once,TRBV7-2,TRBD2,TRBJ2-3,CASSSGTSGGAIDTQYF,TGTGCCAGCAGCTCAGGGACTAGCGGGGGGGCGATAGATACGCAGTATTTT
13,-,TRBV19,TRBD1,TRBJ1-1,CASMRTGPTEAFF,TGTGCCAGTATGAGGACAGGGCCCACTGAAGCTTTCTTT